The 26 T cell receptor beta chains below come from one sample, sequenced in a study of T cell repertoires in cytomegalovirus infection. In TCRdb, the reads were re-called with MiXCR into one record per CDR3 protein. The profile shows over 150,000 distinct CDR3 sequences, about an eighth of them singletons. The sequencing input was PBMCs. Receptor source: a human donor in good health (CMV status not recorded). Some clones in this sample may be carry-over from other donors' samples.

The chain combines TRBV9 with TRBJ2-6; possibly TRBD1 for D (6 bases). This CDR3 region has 15 residues. Germline lookup yields CDR1 SGDLS and CDR2 YYNGEE. Trimming took 8 bases from V and 0 from J, leaving 12 bases between them. DNA of the CDR3: TGTGCCAGTGGGCAGACAGGCTCTGGGGCCAACGTCCTGACTTTC. The encoded protein is CASGQTGSGANVLTF.

This clonotype has a count of ten or more. This rearrangement joins TRBV20-1 to TRBJ1-6; maybe TRBD1 (5 bases). Between the trimmed V and J ends, which lost 1 base and 10 bases, there was a span of 17 bases. This CDR3 has 15 residues. Germline values: CDR1 DFQATT, CDR2 SNEGSKA (reference sequence). This chain's CDR3 is CSARGPGTLGSPLHF. The CDR3 bases are TGCAGTGCTAGAGGACCCGGGACCTTGGGGTCACCCCTCCACTTT.

This clonotype was detected ten times or more. The rearrangement uses TRBV29-1 and TRBJ1-5; possibly TRBD1 for D (5 bases). The CDR3 extends over 14 amino acids. Trimming took off 6 bases at V and 6 bases at J, with 18 bases between the two ends. Germline V lookup: CDR1 SQVTM, CDR2 ANQGSEA. The CDR3 region has the DNA TGCAGCGTCCGCATAGGGGTAATCGGTCAGCCCCAGCATTTT. This codes for CSVRIGVIGQPQHF.

This clonotype was picked up a small number of times. The J gene is TRBJ1-2, the V gene TRBV12-3 or TRBV12-4; a possible D gene is TRBD1 (5 bases). Between the trimmed V and J ends, which lost 6 bases and 5 bases, there was a span of 16 bases. The CDR3 has 14 amino acids. For the CDR3, the DNA is TGTGCCAGCAGAACCCGTGGGGCAGCGTATGGCTACACCTTC. Its protein product is CASRTRGAAYGYTF.

There are a few counts of this clonotype. This chain joins TRBV24-1 and TRBJ2-3; D may be TRBD1 (5 bases). This CDR3 comprises 14 residues. V shed 4 bases and J shed 1 base, with 8 bases lying between them. Per germline, CDR1 KGHDR and CDR2 SFDVKD. This CDR3 is CATSDPRGTDTQYF. The CDR3 DNA follows: TGTGCCACCAGTGACCCCAGGGGCACAGATACGCAGTATTTT.

DNA of the CDR3: TGTGCCAGCGGTAGCCGGGACAGTTTGCTTTTCCTCCACTTT. Its translation is CASGSRDSLLFLHF. This sequence joins TRBV27 and TRBJ1-6; 7 bases match TRBD1. The CDR3 has 14 residues. The germline gives CDR1 MNHEY, CDR2 SMNVEV (reference sequence). Trimming cost V 8 bases and J 15 bases; bases outside gene matches: 16.

This clonotype was counted ten times or more. The gene calls are TRBV12-3 or TRBV12-4 and TRBJ2-7; D is possibly TRBD1 or TRBD2 (5 bases each). V lost 1 base and J lost 3, with 7 bases in between. The CDR3 totals 13 residues. The CDR3 coding sequence is TGTGCCAGCAGTTTAGGAGGGGTCTACGAGCAGTACTTC. It translates to CASSLGGVYEQYF.

The V and J genes are TRBV5-6 and TRBJ1-1, with D possibly TRBD1 on 5 matching bases. Looked up from germline, CDR1 is SGHDT and CDR2 is YYEEEE. V shed 3 bases and J shed 4 bases, with 25 bases lying between them. This CDR3 has 18 amino acids. CDR3 in DNA: TGTGCCAGCAGCTCGCACGGTGGGACTCCACAGGCGGGCACTGAAGCTTTCTTT. This codes for CASSSHGGTPQAGTEAFF. The full variable domain, with the rest looked up from reference TRBV5-6 and TRBJ1-1, is DAGVTQSPTHLIKTRGQQVTLRCSPKSGHDTVSWYQQALGQGPQFIFQYYEEEERQRGNFPDRFSGHQFPNYSSELNVNALLLGDSALYLCASSSHGGTPQAGTEAFFGQGTRLTVV.

This clonotype was counted many times. This chain joins TRBV4-1 and TRBJ2-7; D is uncertain. The CDR3 contains 15 residues. Germline loops: CDR1 MGHRA, CDR2 YSYEKL. The V gene lost 1 base and the J gene lost 4 bases, with 14 bases spanning the gap. The CDR3 protein is CASSQATVQPYEQYF. The CDR3, as DNA: TGCGCCAGCAGCCAAGCGACGGTCCAGCCTTACGAGCAGTACTTC.

This clonotype was detected ten times or more. CDR3 sequence: CASSPEEGGQGNQPQHF. The CDR3 region has the DNA TGTGCCAGCAGCCCCGAGGAGGGGGGACAGGGGAATCAGCCCCAGCATTTT. This chain links TRBV6-1 with TRBJ1-5; 10 nucleotides align to TRBD1. CDR1 is MNHNS and CDR2 is SASEGT in the germline V gene. The CDR3 covers 17 residues. J lost 4 bases, V lost 6 bases, and 12 bases had no gene match.

The gene calls are TRBV11-2 and TRBJ2-1; the D gene is possibly TRBD2 (6 bases). Between the trimmed V and J ends, which lost 2 bases and 7 bases, there was a span of 12 bases. The CDR3 sequence is 14 residues long. Germline assignment: CDR1 SGHAT and CDR2 FQNNGV. CDR3 sequence: CASSLTGAGNEQFF. The CDR3 bases are TGTGCCAGCAGCTTAACGGGAGCAGGTAATGAGCAGTTCTTC.

The rearrangement links TRBV29-1 to TRBJ1-2, with a weak D call TRBD1 (5 bases). CDR3 length equals 13 residues. Germline lookup yields CDR1 SQVTM and CDR2 ANQGSEA. Trimming left V 3 bases short and J 5 bases short, with 13 bases between. This chain's CDR3 is CSVDQGEGYGYTF. CDR3 nucleotides: TGCAGCGTTGATCAAGGGGAAGGGTATGGCTACACCTTC.

This clonotype turned up a few times. V is TRBV29-1 and J is TRBJ2-1; D is ambiguous. Germline CDR1 is SQVTM and CDR2 is ANQGSEA. V lost 3 bases, J lost 7 bases, and 13 bases lay in between. This CDR3 contains 13 residues. CDR3 loop: CSVDNRLLNEQFF. CDR3 nucleotides: TGCAGCGTTGATAATAGGCTTTTAAATGAGCAGTTCTTC.

This clonotype occurred many times. The genes are TRBV5-4 and TRBJ1-6, with 7 bases aligning to TRBD1. Germline trimming cut 4 bases from V and 7 bases from J; bases unmatched to any gene: 2. The V gene's germline CDR1 is SGHNT and CDR2 YYREEE (reference sequence). CDR3 length: 13 residues. The CDR3 reads CASSRDSNSPLHF. Here the CDR3 DNA reads TGTGCCAGCAGCCGGGACAGCAATTCACCCCTCCACTTT.

A few counts support this clonotype. Here the CDR3 reads CASSPGLAGLPYNEQFF. CDR3 nucleotides: TGTGCCAGCAGTCCTGGACTAGCGGGGTTACCCTACAATGAGCAGTTCTTC. The chain links TRBV6-6 to TRBJ2-1, with TRBD2 matching over 12 bases. The J segment lost 2 bases and the V segment lost 5 bases, leaving 7 bases of the junction unmatched. The CDR3 contains 17 residues. From germline, CDR1 is MNHNY and CDR2 SVGAGI (reference sequence).

This clonotype was seen ten or more times. The V call is TRBV29-1, the J call TRBJ2-5; the match to TRBD2 covers 12 bases. V shed 7 bases, J shed 5 bases, and the junction held 5 bases outside the gene matches. CDR3 size: 13 residues. The germline gives CDR1 SQVTM, CDR2 ANQGSEA. The CDR3 here is CSARTSGKETQYF. The CDR3 bases are TGCAGCGCAAGGACTAGCGGGAAGGAGACCCAGTACTTC.

This chain uses TRBV9 with TRBJ2-7; 11 bases are a match to TRBD1. Germline loops: CDR1 SGDLS, CDR2 YYNGEE. Unmatched junction bases numbered 5, after V lost 3 bases and J lost 3 bases. The CDR3 loop spans 15 amino acids. The CDR3 loop is CASSAGDRGFYEQYF. The CDR3 DNA reads TGTGCCAGCAGCGCGGGGGACAGGGGGTTCTACGAGCAGTACTTC. Full variable domain (rest looked up from reference TRBV9 and TRBJ2-7): DSGVTQTPKHLITATGQRVTLRCSPRSGDLSVYWYQQSLDQGLQFLIQYYNGEERAKGNILERFSAQQFPDLHSELNLSSLELGDSALYFCASSAGDRGFYEQYFGPGTRLTVT.

V is TRBV5-1 and J is TRBJ2-7, with 8 bases that match TRBD1. Germline CDR1 SGHRS, CDR2 YFSETQ. After removal of 5 bases from V and 0 bases from J, the junction contained 10 bases not matched to a gene. CDR3 length: 16 amino acids. As DNA, the CDR3 is TGCGCCAGCAGACCGACCCCGGGACAGGTCTCCTACGAGCAGTACTTC. It encodes CASRPTPGQVSYEQYF.

The V and J genes are TRBV5-6 and TRBJ1-2; D is unclear. This CDR3 spans 16 amino acids. V lost 0 bases, J lost 2 bases, and 14 bases lay in between. The germline V gene has CDR1 SGHDT and CDR2 YYEEEE. This CDR3 is CASSLVRTRFNYGYTF. CDR3 coding DNA: TGTGCCAGCAGCTTGGTTCGCACGCGTTTCAACTATGGCTACACCTTC.

This clonotype was counted ten times or more. V usage is TRBV7-9 and J usage is TRBJ2-7, with a tentative D call TRBD2 (6 bases). V was cut by 5 bases and J by 5 bases, with 13 bases left in between. CDR3 length equals 13 residues. Germline assignment: CDR1 SEHNR and CDR2 FQNEAQ (reference sequence). The CDR3 reads CASSPGLRHEQYF. For the CDR3, the DNA is TGTGCCAGCAGCCCGGGACTCCGCCACGAGCAGTACTTC.

In its sample, this clonotype was seen a few times. V and J are TRBV7-6 and TRBJ1-1, with a tentative D call TRBD1 (5 bases). The CDR3 sequence is 13 residues long. The germline V gene encodes CDR1 SGHVS and CDR2 FNYEAQ. With 2 bases removed from V and 8 bases from J, the gap between germline ends came to 12 bases. CDR3 nucleotides: TGTGCCAGCAGCTTAAAGGGGAATGGCGAAGCTTTCTTT. Translated: CASSLKGNGEAFF.

This clonotype was counted at least ten times. The chain combines TRBV7-8 with TRBJ2-5; 11 nucleotides align to TRBD2. The CDR3 covers 17 residues. Germline-derived CDR1 and CDR2 are SGHVS and FQNEAQ. V shed 4 bases and J 5 bases; nucleotides not matched to a gene: 12. The DNA for the CDR3 is TGTGCCAGCAGCTACCTCCCCTCTAGCGGGGGGCGGGAGACCCAGTACTTC. Translated: CASSYLPSSGGRETQYF.

The gene calls are TRBV28 and TRBJ1-2; possible D gene TRBD1, 5 bases. The CDR3 extends over 13 amino acids. Germline CDR1 MDHEN, CDR2 SYDVKM. V lost 3 bases to trimming and J lost 6 bases, with 11 bases between them. Written as DNA, the CDR3 is TGTGCCAGCAGTTTTTCCAGGGTTGATGGCTACACCTTC. It yields the protein CASSFSRVDGYTF.

This clonotype was detected a few times. This chain uses TRBV29-1 with TRBJ2-2; 12 bases align to TRBD1. This CDR3 is 16 amino acids long. Germline CDR1 reads SQVTM; CDR2 reads ANQGSEA. V lost 4 bases, J lost 6 bases, and 9 bases stayed unmatched. CDR3 sequence reads: CSVGRPGQGAAGELFF. The CDR3 DNA reads as TGCAGCGTTGGCCGTCCGGGACAGGGGGCGGCCGGGGAGCTGTTTTTT.

This clonotype came up a few times. The gene calls are TRBV19 and TRBJ2-1, with 8 positions matching TRBD2. CDR1 and CDR2 (germline): LNHDA, SQIVND (reference sequence). The CDR3 length is 15 residues. The V and J ends lost 4 bases and 9 bases, in that order; junction bases with no gene match: 11. CDR3 sequence: CASSKTHSGRGEQFF. As DNA, the CDR3 is TGTGCCAGTAGTAAAACACACAGCGGGAGAGGTGAGCAGTTCTTC.

The gene calls are TRBV2 and TRBJ2-5, with TRBD1 matching over 9 bases. The CDR3 consists of 14 residues. From germline, CDR1 is SNHLY and CDR2 FYNNEI. J lost 5 bases, V lost 6 bases, and 7 bases had no gene match. The CDR3 DNA sequence: TGTGCCAGCAGGACCGGGACAGGGTCGGAGACCCAGTACTTC. Its translation is CASRTGTGSETQYF. The full variable domain, completed using reference TRBV2 and TRBJ2-5, is EPEVTQTPSHQVTQMGQEVILRCVPISNHLYFYWYRQILGQKVEFLVSFYNNEISEKSEIFDDQFSVERPDGSNFTLKIRSTKLEDSAMYFCASRTGTGSETQYFGPGTRLLVL.